The T cell receptor (beta chain) under discussion was sequenced for a study of blood T cell repertoires in COVID-19. Study-level information: Spain, Italy and the United States supplied samples that represented acute and convalescent COVID-19. PBMCs, B-cell-depleted T cells, or T cells provided the cDNA or gDNA that made up the material.

Authors' data handling: How many nucleated cells were present was estimated from reference gene primer amplification. Profiled with immunoSEQ multiplex PCR; TCRdb holds only in-frame clones, not every one. V and J calls and clone size are as listed in that table; D and trimming were resolved from the DNA. Here the sample spans more than 85,000 clones, around 88% being singletons. Between the trimmed V and J ends, which lost 2 bases and 5 bases, there was a span of 11 bases. The CDR3 loop spans 14 amino acids. Germline V gene sequence: CDR1 SGHVS, CDR2 FNYEAQ. The sequence came from a man aged 45 to 65 with COVID-19, enrolled during active disease. Sequenced material: peripheral blood. This chain joins TRBV7-6 and TRBJ2-3, with D possibly matching TRBD1 (6 bases). The CDR3 region has the DNA TGTGCCAGCAGCTTAACTGGGGGCTTAGATACGCAGTATTTT. The encoded protein is CASSLTGGLDTQYF. The full variable domain, with the rest looked up from reference TRBV7-6 and TRBJ2-3, is GAGVSQSPRYKVTKRGQDVALRCDPISGHVSLYWYRQALGQGPEFLTYFNYEAQQDKSGLPNDRFSAERPEGSISTLTIQRTEQRDSAMYRCASSLTGGLDTQYFGPGTRLTVL.